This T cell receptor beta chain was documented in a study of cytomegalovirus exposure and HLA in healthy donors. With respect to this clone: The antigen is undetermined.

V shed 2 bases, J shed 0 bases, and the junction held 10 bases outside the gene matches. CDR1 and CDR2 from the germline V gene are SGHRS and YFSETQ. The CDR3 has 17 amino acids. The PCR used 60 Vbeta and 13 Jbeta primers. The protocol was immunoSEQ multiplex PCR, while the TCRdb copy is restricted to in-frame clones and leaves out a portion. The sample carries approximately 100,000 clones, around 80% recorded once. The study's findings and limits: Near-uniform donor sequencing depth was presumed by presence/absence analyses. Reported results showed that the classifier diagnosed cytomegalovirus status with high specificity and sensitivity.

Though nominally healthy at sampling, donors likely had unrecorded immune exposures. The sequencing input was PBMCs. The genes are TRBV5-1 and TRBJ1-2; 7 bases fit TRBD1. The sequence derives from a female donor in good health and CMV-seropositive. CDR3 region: CASSFSRGNNPNYGYTF. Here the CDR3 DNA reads TGCGCCAGCAGCTTTTCCAGGGGGAACAACCCTAACTATGGCTACACCTTC. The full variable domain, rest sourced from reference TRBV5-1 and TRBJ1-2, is KAGVTQTPRYLIKTRGQQVTLSCSPISGHRSVSWYQQTPGQGLQFLFEYFSETQRNKGNFPGRFSGRQFSNSRSEMNVSTLELGDSALYLCASSFSRGNNPNYGYTFGSGTRLTVV.